This entry lists 9 T cell receptor beta chains sequenced from one sample in a study of radiation and T cells in renal cell carcinoma (dated by TCRdb to the early 2020s). Receptors were amplified or captured by the immunoSEQ multiplex PCR assay. As stored in TCRdb, this immuneACCESS dataset retains in-frame rearrangements with V and J assigned. A fraction of the clones does not appear; measured against another copy, unresolved V genes explain less than half of the discrepancy, and the remainder lacks a known reason. Present in this sample are tens of thousands of clones, under 90% of which were seen just once. The ten largest clones capture around 5.8% of the sample. Sample time point, as interpreted from the label and publication: baseline pretreatment blood. This specimen's treatment or condition label, per the study, means: 15 Gy SBRT to primary tumor, nephrectomy 4 weeks later. Material: blood, obtained from a patient whose treatment included radiotherapy and nephrectomy. All receptors come from a man aged 60 to 75 with renal cell carcinoma.

The DNA of the CDR3 is TGTGCCAGCAGTCTTACGGGGGGGAACACTGAAGCTTTCTTT. This sequence encodes CASSLTGGNTEAFF. This chain connects TRBV6-5 to TRBJ1-1; TRBD1 is a possible D gene (5 bases). CDR1 and CDR2 from the germline V gene are MNHEY and SVGAGI. V dropped 5 bases and J dropped 1 base, with 11 bases sitting between them. This CDR3 is built from 14 residues.

The chain is built from TRBV2 and TRBJ2-7; the match to TRBD2 covers 11 bases. The CDR3 length is 15 residues. J gave up 4 bases and V 6 bases, and 8 bases lay outside the gene matches. CDR1 is SNHLY, CDR2 FYNNEI, per germline. CDR3 sequence: CASSGGTSGAYEQYF. The CDR3, as DNA: TGTGCCAGCAGCGGGGGGACTAGCGGAGCTTACGAGCAGTACTTC. Together with reference TRBV2 and TRBJ2-7, the CDR3 gives the full variable domain: EPEVTQTPSHQVTQMGQEVILRCVPISNHLYFYWYRQILGQKVEFLVSFYNNEISEKSEIFDDQFSVERPDGSNFTLKIRSTKLEDSAMYFCASSGGTSGAYEQYFGPGTRLTVT.

V gene TRBV5-6 combines with J gene TRBJ1-2; D not certain. In germline, CDR1 is SGHDT, CDR2 YYEEEE. Deletions cut 1 base from V and 2 bases from J, with 0 bases between. The CDR3 runs 11 residues. Written as DNA, the CDR3 is TGTGCCAGCAGCTTGAACTATGGCTACACCTTC. This translates into CASSLNYGYTF.

The chain links TRBV5-6 to TRBJ1-2; D ambiguous. V lost 0 bases and J 4 bases, leaving 13 bases between the germline ends. Germline values: CDR1 SGHDT, CDR2 YYEEEE. The CDR3 totals 15 residues. The DNA for the CDR3 is TGTGCCAGCAGCTTGGTCGGCGCCCAAAGCTATGGCTACACCTTC. Translated, it gives CASSLVGAQSYGYTF. Full variable domain (rest looked up from reference TRBV5-6 and TRBJ1-2): DAGVTQSPTHLIKTRGQQVTLRCSPKSGHDTVSWYQQALGQGPQFIFQYYEEEERQRGNFPDRFSGHQFPNYSSELNVNALLLGDSALYLCASSLVGAQSYGYTFGSGTRLTVV.

The chain is built from TRBV19 and TRBJ1-5; D is uncertain. Germline V lookup: CDR1 LNHDA, CDR2 SQIVND (reference sequence). V gave up 2 bases and J gave up 3 bases, with 8 bases separating them. This CDR3 comprises 14 residues. CDR3 protein: CASSIRQNNQPQHF. As DNA, the CDR3 is TGTGCCAGTAGTATAAGGCAGAACAATCAGCCCCAGCATTTT.

This clone occurred once. The CDR3 sequence is CASSLFTGGHTGELFF. The CDR3 DNA is TGTGCCAGCAGCTTATTTACAGGGGGACACACCGGGGAGCTGTTTTTT. The chain recombines TRBV7-2 with TRBJ2-2, with 8 bases that match TRBD1. The CDR3 has 16 residues. Germline V gene data show CDR1 as SGHTA and CDR2 as FQGNSA. The V gene end was trimmed by 2 bases and the J gene end by 3 bases; junction bases not matched to a gene: 5.

The gene calls are TRBV4-2 and TRBJ1-5; D is uncertain. V lost 3 bases, J lost 9 bases, and 9 bases lay in between. This CDR3 has 12 amino acids. Looked up from germline, CDR1 is LGHNA and CDR2 is YNFKEQ. For the CDR3, the DNA is TGTGCCAGCAGCCAGTACCGAGGGCCCCAGCATTTT. Translated, it gives CASSQYRGPQHF.

This clone showed up just a few times. The chain employs TRBV6-5 and TRBJ2-5; D not resolved. The V gene's germline CDR1 is MNHEY and CDR2 SVGAGI. V dropped 2 bases and J dropped 6 bases, with 13 bases sitting between them. The CDR3 has 14 residues. This CDR3 is CASSYIGHWKTQYF. CDR3 sequence (DNA): TGTGCCAGCAGTTACATAGGCCACTGGAAGACCCAGTACTTC.

This clone was seen only a few times. The rearrangement links TRBV19 to TRBJ2-1; 8 bases match TRBD1. Per the germline V gene, CDR1 is LNHDA and CDR2 is SQIVND (reference sequence). The V gene end was trimmed by 6 bases and the J gene end by 9 bases; junction bases not matched to a gene: 13. This CDR3 comprises 15 residues. The CDR3 sequence: CASSGTDAGQGEQFF. The CDR3 DNA is TGTGCCAGTAGCGGGACAGACGCCGGACAGGGTGAGCAGTTCTTC.